This TCR beta chain originates from a study of blood T cell repertoires in COVID-19. Germline V gene sequence: CDR1 LNHDA, CDR2 SQIVND (reference sequence). CDR3 length: 11 residues. The V end was cut by 9 bases, the J end by 5 bases, with 10 bases between. In the study's own analysis: Amplified reference gene primers provided the basis for estimating nucleated cell counts. Only in-frame clones appear in the TCRdb table, and some are missing; sequencing was by immunoSEQ multiplex PCR. V and J calls and clone size follow that table, whereas D and trimming were derived from the DNA. The table lists under 100,000 clones, around 85% of them singletons.

This sequence originates from a woman aged 70-85 years with active or convalescent COVID-19. V is TRBV19 and J is TRBJ2-5; perhaps TRBD1 as D (6 bases). Sequencing input: peripheral blood. In DNA form, the CDR3 reads TGTGCCAGCAAGGGGGAGGAGACCCAGTACTTC. Amino acid sequence: CASKGEETQYF.